This T cell receptor beta chain was captured by sequencing in a study of shared clonotypes between healthy human individuals. Study-wide results and caveats: Generally, estimated richness proved larger in naive subsets than it did in memory subsets. In a handful of donors, about 5% of naive CD4 clonotypes appeared in common. The generation probabilities recorded for non-shared clonotypes fell below those of clonotypes shared by all four donors.

Germline V gives CDR1 SGHAT, CDR2 FQNNGV. The CDR3 runs 12 residues. V was pared by 5 bases and J by 2 bases, with 3 bases between. With regard to this clone: Its antigen is undetermined. Other DNA sequences from this sample encode an identical CDR3 as well.

The assay was immunoSEQ multiplex PCR, and TCRdb's table has in-frame clones only and misses some. The sample lists 2 million to 2.5 million clones; approximately 96% were seen once. Source material: naive CD4+ T cells sorted from blood. Subset noted: CD45RA+ positively selected. The sequence was obtained from a man younger than 30 in good health. This rearrangement joins TRBV11-2 to TRBJ2-2; D not certain. In DNA, the CDR3 is TGTGCCAGCAGCCTCAACACCGGGGAGCTGTTTTTT. It codes for CASSLNTGELFF.